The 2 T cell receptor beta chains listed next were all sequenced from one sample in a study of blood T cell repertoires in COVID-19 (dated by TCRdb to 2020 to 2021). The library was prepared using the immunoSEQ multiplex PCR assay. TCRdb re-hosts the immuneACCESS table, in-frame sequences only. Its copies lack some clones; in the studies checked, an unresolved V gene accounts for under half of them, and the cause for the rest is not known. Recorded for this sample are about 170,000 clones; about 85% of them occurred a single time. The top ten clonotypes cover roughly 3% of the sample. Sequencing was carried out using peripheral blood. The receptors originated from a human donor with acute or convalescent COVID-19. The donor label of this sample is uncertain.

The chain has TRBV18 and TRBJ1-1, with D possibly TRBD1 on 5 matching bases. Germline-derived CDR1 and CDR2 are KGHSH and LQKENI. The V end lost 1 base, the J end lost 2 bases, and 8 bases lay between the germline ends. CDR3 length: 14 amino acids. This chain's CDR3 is CASSPQGPNTEAFF. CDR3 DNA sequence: TGTGCCAGCTCACCACAGGGGCCTAACACTGAAGCTTTCTTT.

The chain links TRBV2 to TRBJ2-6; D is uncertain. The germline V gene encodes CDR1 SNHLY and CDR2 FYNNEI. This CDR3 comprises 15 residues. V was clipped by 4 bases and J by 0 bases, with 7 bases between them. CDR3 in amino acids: CASSGLFSGANVLTF. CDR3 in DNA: TGTGCCAGCAGTGGACTGTTCTCTGGGGCCAACGTCCTGACTTTC.